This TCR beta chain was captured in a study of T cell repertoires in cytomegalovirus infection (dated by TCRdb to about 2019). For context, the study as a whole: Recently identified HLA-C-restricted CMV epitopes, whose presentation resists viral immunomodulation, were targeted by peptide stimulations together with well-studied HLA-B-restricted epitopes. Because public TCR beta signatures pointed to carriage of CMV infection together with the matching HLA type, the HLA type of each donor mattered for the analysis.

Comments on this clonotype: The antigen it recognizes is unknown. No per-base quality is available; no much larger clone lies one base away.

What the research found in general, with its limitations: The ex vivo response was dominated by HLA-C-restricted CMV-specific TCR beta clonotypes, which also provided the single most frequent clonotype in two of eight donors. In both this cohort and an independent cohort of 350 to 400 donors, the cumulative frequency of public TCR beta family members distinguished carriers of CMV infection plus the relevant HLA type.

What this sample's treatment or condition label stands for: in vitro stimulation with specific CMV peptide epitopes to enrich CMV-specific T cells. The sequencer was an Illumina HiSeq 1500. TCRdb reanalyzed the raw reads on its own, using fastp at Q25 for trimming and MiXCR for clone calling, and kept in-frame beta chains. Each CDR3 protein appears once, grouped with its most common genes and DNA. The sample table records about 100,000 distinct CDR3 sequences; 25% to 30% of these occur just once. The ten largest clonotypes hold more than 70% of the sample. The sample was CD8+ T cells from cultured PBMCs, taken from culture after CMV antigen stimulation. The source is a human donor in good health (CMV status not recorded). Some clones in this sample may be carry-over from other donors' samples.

The CDR3 reads as follows: CASSAESYNEQFF. The DNA reads TGTGCCAGCAGTGCCGAATCCTACAATGAGCAGTTCTTC. This chain joins TRBV2 to TRBJ2-1, with no confident D gene call. The trim is 4 bases for V and 1 base for J, with a gap of 5 bases between the germline ends. The CDR3 spans 13 residues, from the cysteine through the phenylalanine. Only the CDR3 part of the read is kept: 39 bases, read in frame from the first base. Per the germline V gene, SNHLY is the CDR1 and FYNNEI is the CDR2.